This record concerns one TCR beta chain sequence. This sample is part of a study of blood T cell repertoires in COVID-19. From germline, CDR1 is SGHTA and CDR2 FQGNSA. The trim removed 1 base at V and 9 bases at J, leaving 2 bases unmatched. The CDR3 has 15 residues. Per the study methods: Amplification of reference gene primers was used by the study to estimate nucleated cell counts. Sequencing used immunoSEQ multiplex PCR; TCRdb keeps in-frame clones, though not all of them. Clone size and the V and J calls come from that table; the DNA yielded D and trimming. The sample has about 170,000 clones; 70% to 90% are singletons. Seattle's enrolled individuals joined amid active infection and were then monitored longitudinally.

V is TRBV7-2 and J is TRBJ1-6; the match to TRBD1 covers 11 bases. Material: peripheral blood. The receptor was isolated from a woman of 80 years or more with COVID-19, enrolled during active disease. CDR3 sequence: CASSLEGQGASPLHF. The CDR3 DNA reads TGTGCCAGCAGCTTAGAAGGACAGGGGGCTTCACCCCTCCACTTT.